The entry that follows covers one T cell receptor beta chain sequence. The sample belongs to a study of CD8 T cells in Susac syndrome. Overall study: Patients with Susac syndrome were therapy-naive, taking corticosteroids, with some also receiving intravenous immunoglobulin, or taking intravenous immunoglobulin alone at the time their blood was drawn.

The germline CDR1 and CDR2 sequences are SQVTM and ANQGSEA. The V segment lost 8 bases and the J segment 5 bases; nucleotides outside the gene matches: 7. The CDR3 contains 13 residues. Random hexamers were used to reverse transcribe the RNA input (roughly 0.5 to 1 ug). Via MiXCR, TCRdb re-called the immunoSEQ multiplex PCR reads, giving one row per CDR3 protein. The data show some 250,000 distinct CDR3 sequences, roughly 95% seen once. This TCR was sampled from a human donor with Susac syndrome. The gene calls are TRBV29-1 and TRBJ2-1; 9 nucleotides agree with TRBD2. Sequencing input: CD4+ T cells from PBMCs. The CDR3 reads CSPSLAGNNEQFF. CDR3 sequence (DNA): TGCAGCCCGAGTCTAGCGGGAAACAATGAGCAGTTCTTC.